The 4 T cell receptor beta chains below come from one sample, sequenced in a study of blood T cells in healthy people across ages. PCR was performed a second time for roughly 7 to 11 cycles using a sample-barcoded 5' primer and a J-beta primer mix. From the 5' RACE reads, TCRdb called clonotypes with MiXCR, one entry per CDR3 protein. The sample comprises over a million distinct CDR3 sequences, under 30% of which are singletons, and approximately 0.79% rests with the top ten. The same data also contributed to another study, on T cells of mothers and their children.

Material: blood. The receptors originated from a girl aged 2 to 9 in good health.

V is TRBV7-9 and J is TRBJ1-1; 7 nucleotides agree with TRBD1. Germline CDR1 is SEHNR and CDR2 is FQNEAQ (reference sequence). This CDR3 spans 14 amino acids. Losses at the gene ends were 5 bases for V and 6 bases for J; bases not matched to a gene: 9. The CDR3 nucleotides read TGTGCCAGCAGCACGGACAGGATACGGTCTGAAGCTTTCTTT. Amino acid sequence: CASSTDRIRSEAFF.

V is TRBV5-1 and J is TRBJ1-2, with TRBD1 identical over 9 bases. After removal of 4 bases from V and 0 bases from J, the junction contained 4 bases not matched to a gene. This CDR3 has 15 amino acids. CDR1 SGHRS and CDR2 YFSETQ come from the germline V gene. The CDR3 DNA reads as TGCGCCAGCAGCCGGGGACAGGGAACTAACTATGGCTACACCTTC. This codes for CASSRGQGTNYGYTF.

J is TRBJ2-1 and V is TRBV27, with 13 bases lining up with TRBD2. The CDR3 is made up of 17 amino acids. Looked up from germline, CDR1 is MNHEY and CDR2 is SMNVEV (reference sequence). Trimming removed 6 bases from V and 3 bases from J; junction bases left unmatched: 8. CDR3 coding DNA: TGTGCCAGCAGCTACTGGACTAGCGGGAGTTTCTACAATGAGCAGTTCTTC. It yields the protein CASSYWTSGSFYNEQFF.

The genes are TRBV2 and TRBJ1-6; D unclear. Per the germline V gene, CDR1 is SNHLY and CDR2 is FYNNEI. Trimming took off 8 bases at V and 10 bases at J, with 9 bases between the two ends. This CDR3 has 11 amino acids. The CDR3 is CASQTPSPLHF. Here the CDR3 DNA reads TGTGCCAGCCAGACCCCCTCACCCCTCCACTTT.